The source of this T cell receptor (beta chain) is a study of CD8 T cells in ankylosing spondylitis. General observations from the study: About 8 highly homologous variants made up a TCR beta motif, and this motif appeared characteristic of ankylosing spondylitis blood.

A few counts support this clonotype. As yet, its antigen is unknown. TCRdb used MiXCR to reprocess the 5' RACE reads, holding one entry per CDR3 protein. The sample consists of a few hundred thousand distinct CDR3 sequences, more than 9.5% of them appearing once. The specimen was blood, either unsorted or a sorted T cell fraction (not recorded which). This TCR was sampled from a male donor with ankylosing spondylitis.

The CDR3 protein is CSAREGGASGVIQQYF. The CDR3 DNA sequence: TGCAGTGCTAGAGAGGGAGGGGCTAGCGGGGTGATACAGCAGTACTTC. The V and J genes are TRBV20-1 and TRBJ2-7, with 9 nucleotides matching TRBD2. This CDR3 spans 16 amino acids. The V gene end was trimmed by 0 bases and the J gene end by 8 bases; junction bases not matched to a gene: 14. Germline V gene lookup returns CDR1 DFQATT and CDR2 SNEGSKA (reference sequence).